The next 21 T cell receptor beta chains were all read from a single sample in a study of identical twins. TCRdb called the 5' RACE reads again in MiXCR, with one record for every CDR3 protein. Of roughly 1,500,000 distinct CDR3 sequences in the sample, roughly 35% are singletons; the top ten hold around 0.25%. Sequenced sample: cord blood. The receptors originated from a newborn girl in good health.

A few counts support this clonotype. The CDR3 protein is CSALAKSSYNEQYF. In DNA form, the CDR3 reads TGCAGTGCATTAGCGAAAAGCTCCTACAATGAGCAGTACTTC. The chain is built from TRBV20-1 and TRBJ2-1; a possible D gene is TRBD2 (5 bases). The J call is in doubt because the DNA end fits TRBJ2-7 better. The CDR3 has 14 residues. The germline V gene has CDR1 DFQATT and CDR2 SNEGSKA (reference sequence).

The chain carries TRBV28 and TRBJ2-7; 15 bases fit TRBD2. CDR3 size: 17 residues. J lost 7 bases, V lost 2 bases, and 9 bases had no gene match. From germline, CDR1 is MDHEN and CDR2 SYDVKM. The CDR3 DNA reads TGTGCCAGCAGTTTAAGGACTAGCGGGAGGGCCGAAGGGGAGCAGTACTTC. Its translation: CASSLRTSGRAEGEQYF.

The chain employs TRBV20-1 and TRBJ1-1, with D perhaps matching TRBD1 (6 bases). Trimming stripped 6 bases from V and 1 base from J, with 18 bases between. Germline CDR1 DFQATT, CDR2 SNEGSKA (reference sequence). The CDR3 length is 15 residues. CDR3 sequence (DNA): TGCAGTGCCATAGTGGCAGGGGCGAGGAACACTGAAGCTTTCTTT. This gives the protein CSAIVAGARNTEAFF.

This clonotype was counted ten times or more. This chain links TRBV20-1 with TRBJ2-1, with 7 bases fitting TRBD1. The CDR3 length is 13 residues. The V segment lost 6 bases and the J segment 4 bases; nucleotides outside the gene matches: 6. Germline loops: CDR1 DFQATT, CDR2 SNEGSKA (reference sequence). In DNA, the CDR3 is TGCAGTGCCACGGACAGGACTTACAATGAGCAGTTCTTC. The encoded protein is CSATDRTYNEQFF.

V and J are TRBV20-1 and TRBJ1-6, with D perhaps matching TRBD1 (6 bases). Germline CDR1 and CDR2: DFQATT and SNEGSKA (reference sequence). The V end was cut by 3 bases, the J end by 8 bases, with 8 bases between. This CDR3 has 12 amino acids. CDR3 in amino acids: CSARHRDSPLHF. CDR3 nucleotides: TGCAGTGCTAGGCACAGGGATTCACCCCTCCACTTT.

CDR3 in amino acids: CASSRPGTHLPDTQYF. CDR3 nucleotides: TGTGCCAGCAGTCGACCTGGGACCCACTTACCAGATACGCAGTATTTT. The V and J genes are TRBV27 and TRBJ2-3, with D perhaps assigned TRBD1 or TRBD2 (5 bases each). Per germline, CDR1 MNHEY and CDR2 SMNVEV (reference sequence). CDR3 size: 16 residues. Trimming pared 5 bases from V and 4 bases from J, leaving 19 bases between.

The V call is TRBV6-6, the J call TRBJ1-2; D gene unclear. The CDR3 is made up of 16 amino acids. Trimming took off 0 bases at V and 4 bases at J, with 15 bases between the two ends. CDR1 is MNHNY and CDR2 is SVGAGI in the germline V gene (reference sequence). In DNA, the CDR3 is TGTGCCAGCAGTTACTCGATAGTCTCGTATTTCTATGGCTACACCTTC. It specifies CASSYSIVSYFYGYTF.

The chain uses TRBV9 and TRBJ1-4; D not resolved. The CDR3 is 15 amino acids. Trimming cost V 3 bases and J 0 bases, with 9 bases left between them. The germline CDR1 and CDR2 sequences are SGDLS and YYNGEE. CDR3: CASSARHTTNEKLFF. The CDR3 DNA follows: TGTGCCAGCAGCGCCCGACATACAACTAATGAAAAACTGTTTTTT.

A word on this clonotype: This may come from a read error, since a much larger clone is one base off. The chain employs TRBV29-1 and TRBJ2-4; D might be TRBD1 (5 bases). Germline V gives CDR1 SQVTM, CDR2 ANQGSEA. V was pared by 2 bases and J by 6 bases, with 8 bases between. The CDR3 is 12 residues long. The CDR3 DNA is TGCAGCGTTGAAAGGGGATCAAACATTCAGTACTTC. Translated, it gives CSVERGSNIQYF.

The chain employs TRBV11-2 and TRBJ1-2; no firm D call. The CDR3 is made up of 15 amino acids. The germline CDR1 and CDR2 sequences are SGHAT and FQNNGV. V was pared by 0 bases and J by 6 bases, with 14 bases between. In nucleotides, the CDR3 is TGTGCCAGCAGCTTAGATGGCGGGTTTAGGCATGGCTACACCTTC. It is translated as CASSLDGGFRHGYTF. The full variable domain, its missing parts supplied by reference TRBV11-2 and TRBJ1-2, is EAGVAQSPRYKIIEKRQSVAFWCNPISGHATLYWYQQILGQGPKLLIQFQNNGVVDDSQLPKDRFSAERLKGVDSTLKIQPAKLEDSAVYLCASSLDGGFRHGYTFGSGTRLTVV.

This clonotype was detected only a few times. The chain couples TRBV27 to TRBJ2-3; TRBD2 matches at 7 bases. The CDR3 sequence is 17 residues long. The junction had 19 bases not matched to a gene; V was cut back by 5 bases and J by 8 bases. CDR1 and CDR2 (germline): MNHEY, SMNVEV (reference sequence). CDR3 in DNA: TGTGCCAGCAGTCCGCGACCCGGGACTACTGAGCGGGGTACGCAGTATTTT. Translated: CASSPRPGTTERGTQYF.

Ten or more counts support this clonotype. This rearrangement joins TRBV28 to TRBJ2-1, with TRBD2 matching over 14 bases. This CDR3 contains 16 residues. After removal of 7 bases from V and 6 bases from J, the junction contained 8 bases not matched to a gene. The V gene's germline CDR1 is MDHEN and CDR2 SYDVKM. The CDR3 here is CASIALGTSGSNEQFF. The CDR3 bases are TGTGCCAGCATTGCTCTCGGGACTAGCGGGAGCAATGAGCAGTTCTTC.

Details on this clonotype: The junction does not match germline at one end; this may be a read error. V gene TRBV12-3 or TRBV12-4 combines with J gene TRBJ2-1; TRBD2 agrees at 8 bases. The CDR3 sequence is 15 residues long. The CDR3 spells CASRDLGRAYNEQSF. The CDR3 DNA sequence: TGTGCCAGCAGAGATCTCGGGAGGGCCTACAATGAGCAGTCCTTC.

The rearrangement uses TRBV7-8 and TRBJ1-1; unclear D gene. Trimming shortened V by 0 bases and J by 2 bases, and 10 bases separated the two germline ends. Germline lookup yields CDR1 SGHVS and CDR2 FQNEAQ. The CDR3 length is 15 residues. CDR3 in amino acids: CASSLAQAINTEAFF. DNA for the CDR3: TGTGCCAGCAGCTTAGCTCAGGCAATTAACACTGAAGCTTTCTTT.

This clonotype was detected a few times. The chain combines TRBV4-2 with TRBJ2-1; 11 bases are shared with TRBD2. This CDR3 has 17 amino acids. With V trimmed by 0 bases and J by 1 base, 2 bases remained unmatched. Germline CDR1 reads LGHNA; CDR2 reads YNFKEQ. The CDR3 loop is CASSQDTSGSSYNEQFF. The CDR3, as DNA: TGTGCCAGCAGCCAAGATACTAGCGGGAGTTCCTACAATGAGCAGTTCTTC.

V usage is TRBV10-3 and J usage is TRBJ2-5; 13 positions agree with TRBD2. V trimming: 6 bases; J trimming: 5 bases; junction bases outside the gene matches: 6. Germline V gene data show CDR1 as ENHRY and CDR2 as SYGVKD. The CDR3 sequence is 15 residues long. This CDR3 is CAISPGLAGRETQYF. The CDR3 bases are TGTGCCATCAGCCCGGGACTAGCGGGACGGGAGACCCAGTACTTC.

The chain employs TRBV3-1 and TRBJ1-1; D remains unclear. Germline V gene data show CDR1 as LGHDT and CDR2 as YNNKEL (reference sequence). CDR3 length: 14 residues. V was cut by 2 bases and J by 1 base, with 8 bases left in between. In DNA form, the CDR3 reads TGTGCCAGCAGCCAAATTAGTGGGAACACTGAAGCTTTCTTT. Its translation: CASSQISGNTEAFF.

This clonotype was counted only a few times. This rearrangement joins TRBV24-1 to TRBJ2-3; 9 bases are a match to TRBD1. CDR3 length: 14 residues. In germline, CDR1 is KGHDR, CDR2 SFDVKD. After removal of 3 bases from V and 4 bases from J, the junction contained 1 base not matched to a gene. The CDR3 here is CATSDGDRADTQYF. The CDR3 DNA reads TGTGCCACCAGTGATGGGGACAGGGCAGATACGCAGTATTTT.

V usage is TRBV27 and J usage is TRBJ1-5; perhaps TRBD1 as D (6 bases). The CDR3 is made up of 17 amino acids. Germline V gene sequence: CDR1 MNHEY, CDR2 SMNVEV (reference sequence). Deletions cut 5 bases from V and 0 bases from J, with 17 bases between. The CDR3 DNA reads as TGTGCCAGCAGTCGGCGGGGGGCCCCATATAGCAATCAGCCCCAGCATTTT. This gives the protein CASSRRGAPYSNQPQHF.

The rearrangement links TRBV3-1 to TRBJ2-2; 8 nucleotides line up with TRBD1. Trimming took 11 bases from V and 6 from J; bases not matched to a gene: 8. This CDR3 has 13 amino acids. Per the germline V gene, CDR1 is LGHDT and CDR2 is YNNKEL (reference sequence). The CDR3 DNA sequence: TGTGCCGTCGGACAGGGATTGCCCGGGGAGCTGTTTTTT. Protein: CAVGQGLPGELFF.

This chain uses TRBV7-2 with TRBJ1-5; D gene uncertain. The germline V gene has CDR1 SGHTA and CDR2 FQGNSA. Trimming cost V 1 base and J 0 bases, with 7 bases left between them. The CDR3 consists of 15 residues. The CDR3 here is CASSLGHYSNQPQHF. Written as DNA, the CDR3 is TGTGCCAGCAGCTTAGGACACTATAGCAATCAGCCCCAGCATTTT.